This T cell receptor (beta chain) was sequenced in a study of cytomegalovirus exposure and HLA in healthy donors. Researchers ran the PCR with 60 Vbeta and 13 Jbeta primers. As processed by the authors: The authors later counted 65 million to 80 million unique TCR beta chains, around 9.9 million of them shared. Repertoires were generated with immunoSEQ multiplex PCR, while TCRdb's copy carries only in-frame clones and drops some. V and J calls and clone size are those listed in that table; D and trimming were worked out from the DNA. The table includes over 130,000 clones, 55% to 80% detected once. Turning to this clone: In the same sample, other DNA sequences code for this CDR3.

This CDR3 comprises 16 residues. V dropped 3 bases and J dropped 2; count of bases not matched to a gene: 11. The germline V gene encodes CDR1 SGDLS and CDR2 YYNGEE. Sequencing was carried out using PBMCs. The chain combines TRBV9 with TRBJ2-7, with 7 nucleotides matching TRBD2. The receptor comes from a woman in her sixties or seventies in good health and CMV-seropositive. DNA for the CDR3: TGTGCCAGCAGCGCACGCAGCGGGGATTCCACCTACGAGCAGTACTTC. It is translated as CASSARSGDSTYEQYF.